What follows is one T cell receptor beta chain and its context. What it binds is not known. Libraries were made from TCR beta cDNA, and they carried unique molecular identifiers. TCRdb recomputed calls from the PCR reads with MiXCR, one row per CDR3 protein. The sample contains about 430,000 distinct CDR3 sequences, 35% to 45% of which appear only once. This sample stems from a study of post-analysis software for immune sequencing data. About the research overall: Patients had relapsing-remitting, secondary progressive or progressive-relapsing multiple sclerosis; some lacked subtype.

Study outcomes and limitations: Significantly lower normalized Chao1 diversity was seen in multiple sclerosis patients than in controls.

Material: blood. The receptor was isolated from a girl aged 2-15 years with multiple sclerosis.

The CDR3 coding sequence is TGTGCCAGCAGGGGGACAGCCGACTACGAGCAGTACTTC. It encodes CASRGTADYEQYF. The chain is built from TRBV6-2 or TRBV6-3 and TRBJ2-7, with 7 nucleotides matching TRBD1. With 6 bases clipped from V and 3 bases from J, the junction kept 5 bases outside the gene matches. The germline gives CDR1 MNHEY, CDR2 SVGEGT. The CDR3 contains 13 residues.